This T cell receptor (beta chain) was profiled in a study of T cells after posttransplantation cyclophosphamide. The CDR3 has 13 amino acids. The V end was cut by 1 base, the J end by 7 bases, with 11 bases between. Per the germline V gene, CDR1 is SGHRS and CDR2 is YFSETQ. Libraries were prepared by immunoSEQ multiplex PCR; TCRdb keeps only in-frame clonotypes and omits some of them. The sample contains around 66,000 clones, just under 95% of which appear only once. With respect to this clone: Antigen: not known.

Study-level results: TRB clonality was highly associated with recipient CMV seropositivity and reactivation.

Sequencing was performed on PBMCs. This sequence joins TRBV5-1 and TRBJ1-2; D gene unclear. This sequence was found in a woman under 40 in good health and a related stem cell transplant donor. The CDR3 DNA sequence: TGCGCCAGCAGCTTGCTGGGTCCTCGTGGCTACACCTTC. Protein sequence: CASSLLGPRGYTF.